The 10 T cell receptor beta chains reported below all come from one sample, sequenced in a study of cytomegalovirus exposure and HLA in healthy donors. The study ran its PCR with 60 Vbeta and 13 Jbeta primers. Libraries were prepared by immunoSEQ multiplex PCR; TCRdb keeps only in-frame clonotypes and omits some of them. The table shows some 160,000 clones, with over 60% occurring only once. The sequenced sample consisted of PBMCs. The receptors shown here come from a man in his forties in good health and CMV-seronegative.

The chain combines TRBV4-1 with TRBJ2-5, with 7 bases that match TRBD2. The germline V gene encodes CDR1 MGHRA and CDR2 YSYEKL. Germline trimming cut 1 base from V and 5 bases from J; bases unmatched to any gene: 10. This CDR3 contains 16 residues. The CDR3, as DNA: TGCGCCAGCAGCCAAGGGCTACGGGGGGTAGGGGAGACCCAGTACTTC. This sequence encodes CASSQGLRGVGETQYF.

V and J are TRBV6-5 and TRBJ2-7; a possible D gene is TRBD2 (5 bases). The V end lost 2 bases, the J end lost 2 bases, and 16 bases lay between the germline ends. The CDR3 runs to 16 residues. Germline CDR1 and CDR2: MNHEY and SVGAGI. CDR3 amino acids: CASSYAVSSSTYEQYF. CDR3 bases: TGTGCCAGCAGTTACGCAGTTTCTAGCTCCACCTACGAGCAGTACTTC.

In DNA form, the CDR3 reads TGTGCCAGCAGTTCGCTAGCGGGGGGGACCGGGGAGCTGTTTTTT. This translates into CASSSLAGGTGELFF. This rearrangement joins TRBV6-5 to TRBJ2-2; TRBD2 matches 12 bases. This CDR3 is built from 15 residues. V lost 4 bases, J lost 5 bases, and 2 bases stayed unmatched. The germline V gene encodes CDR1 MNHEY and CDR2 SVGAGI.

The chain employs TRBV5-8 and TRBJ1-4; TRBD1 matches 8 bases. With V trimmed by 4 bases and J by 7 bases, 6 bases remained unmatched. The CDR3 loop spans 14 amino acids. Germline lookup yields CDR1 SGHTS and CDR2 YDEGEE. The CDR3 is CASSQGQGGEKLFF. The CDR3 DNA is TGTGCCAGCAGCCAAGGACAGGGTGGTGAAAAACTGTTTTTT.

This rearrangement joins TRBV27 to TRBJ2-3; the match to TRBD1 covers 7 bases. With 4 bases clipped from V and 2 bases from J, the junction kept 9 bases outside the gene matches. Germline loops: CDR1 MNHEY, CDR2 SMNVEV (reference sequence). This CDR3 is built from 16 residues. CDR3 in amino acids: CASSSPGQSYTDTQYF. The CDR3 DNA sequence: TGTGCCAGCAGTTCACCGGGACAGAGTTACACAGATACGCAGTATTTT.

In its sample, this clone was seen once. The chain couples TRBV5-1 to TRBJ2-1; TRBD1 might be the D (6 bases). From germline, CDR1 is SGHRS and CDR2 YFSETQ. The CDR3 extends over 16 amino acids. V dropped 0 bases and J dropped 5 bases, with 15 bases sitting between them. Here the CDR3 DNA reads TGCGCCAGCAGCTTGGAGGGGACACTAGGGGACAATGAGCAGTTCTTC. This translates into CASSLEGTLGDNEQFF.

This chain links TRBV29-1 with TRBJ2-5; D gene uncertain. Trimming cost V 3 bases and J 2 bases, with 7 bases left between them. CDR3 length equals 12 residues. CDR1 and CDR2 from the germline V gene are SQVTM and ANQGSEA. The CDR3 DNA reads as TGCAGCGTTGATGTCAGTCAAGAGACCCAGTACTTC. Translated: CSVDVSQETQYF.

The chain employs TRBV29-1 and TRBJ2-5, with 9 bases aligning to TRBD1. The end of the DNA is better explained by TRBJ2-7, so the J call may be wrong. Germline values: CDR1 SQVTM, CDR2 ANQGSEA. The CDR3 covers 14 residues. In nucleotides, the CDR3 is TGCAGCGGGGGACAGGGTGGATTAGGATACGAGCAGTACTTC. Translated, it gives CSGGQGGLGYEQYF.

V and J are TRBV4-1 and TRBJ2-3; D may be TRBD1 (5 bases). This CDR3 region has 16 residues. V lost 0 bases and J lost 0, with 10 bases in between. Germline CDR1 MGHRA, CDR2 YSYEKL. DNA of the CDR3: TGCGCCAGCAGCCAAGATAACAGGTTAAGCACAGATACGCAGTATTTT. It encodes CASSQDNRLSTDTQYF.

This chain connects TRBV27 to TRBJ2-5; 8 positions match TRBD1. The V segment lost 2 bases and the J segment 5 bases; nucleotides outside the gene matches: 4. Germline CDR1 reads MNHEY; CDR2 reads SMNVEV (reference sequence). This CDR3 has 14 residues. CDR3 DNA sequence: TGTGCCAGCAGTTTAAGGACAGGGACTGAGACCCAGTACTTC. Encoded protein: CASSLRTGTETQYF.